This T cell receptor (beta chain) is drawn from a study of T cells in localized non-small cell lung cancer. Overall study results and limits: An association was observed between higher blood T cell density and longer overall survival.

The CDR3 spans 16 residues. V was pared by 0 bases and J by 3 bases, with 6 bases of the junction left unmatched. Germline values: CDR1 SGHRS, CDR2 YFSETQ. Profiled with immunoSEQ multiplex PCR; TCRdb holds only in-frame clones, not every one. The table lists 130,000 or so clones, around 90% of them singletons, with approximately 1.5% in the top ten. A note on this clone: As yet, its antigen is unknown. The same CDR3 can be traced to other DNA sequences in this sample.

The V and J genes are TRBV5-1 and TRBJ2-1; 7 bases are a match to TRBD2. The sequence came from a female donor older than 55 with stage I lung adenocarcinoma. The sample here was peripheral blood, taken before any cancer treatment. The CDR3 DNA reads TGCGCCAGCAGCTTGGTGGCTAGCGGCAACTACAATGAGCAGTTCTTC. Protein sequence: CASSLVASGNYNEQFF.